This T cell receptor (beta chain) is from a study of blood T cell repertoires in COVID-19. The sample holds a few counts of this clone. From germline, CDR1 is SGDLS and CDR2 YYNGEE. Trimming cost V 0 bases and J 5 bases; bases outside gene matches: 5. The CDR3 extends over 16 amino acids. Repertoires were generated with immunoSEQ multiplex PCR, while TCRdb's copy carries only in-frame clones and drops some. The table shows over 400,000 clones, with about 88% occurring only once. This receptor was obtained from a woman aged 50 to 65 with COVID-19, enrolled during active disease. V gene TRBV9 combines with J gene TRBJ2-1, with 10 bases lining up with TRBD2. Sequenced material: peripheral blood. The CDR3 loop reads CASSVGASGGHNEQFF. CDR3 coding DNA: TGTGCCAGCAGCGTAGGTGCTAGCGGGGGCCACAATGAGCAGTTCTTC.